The rows below give T cell receptor beta chains drawn from one sample of a study of T cell changes during pregnancy in multiple sclerosis. Here immunoSEQ multiplex PCR was the method, and the copy in TCRdb shows in-frame clones only, minus some. Among 85,000 to 90,000 clones listed, over 85% were seen once. The sequencing used peripheral blood, collected after pregnancy. The source is a female donor in good health, enrolled as a control in a pregnancy study. Each CDR3 is given with its conserved first and last residue. Fields, in order: J gene, V gene, D gene, clone size, CDR3 protein, CDR3 DNA. A D gene is named only where the DNA matches it firmly. The size entry is marked missing in some rows and otherwise reads once, few, many or a size class.

J gene: TRBJ1-3; V gene: TRBV4-2; D gene: .; clone size: .; CDR3 protein: CASSQGRSGIGNTIYF; CDR3 DNA: TGTGCCAGCAGCCAAGGCCGTTCAGGGATTGGAAACACCATATATTTT
J gene: TRBJ2-7; V gene: TRBV5-6; D gene: .; clone size: .; CDR3 protein: CASSLARQANPYEQYF; CDR3 DNA: TGTGCCAGCAGCTTGGCTCGTCAGGCAAACCCCTACGAGCAGTACTTC
J gene: TRBJ2-1; V gene: TRBV4-1; D gene: TRBD2; clone size: .; CDR3 protein: CASSHWGEGYNEQFF; CDR3 DNA: TGCGCCAGCAGCCACTGGGGGGAGGGGTACAATGAGCAGTTCTTC
J gene: TRBJ2-5; V gene: TRBV5-1; D gene: TRBD2; clone size: .; CDR3 protein: CASSSGLAGNTYQETQYF; CDR3 DNA: TGCGCCAGCAGCTCAGGACTAGCGGGGAACACGTACCAAGAGACCCAGTACTTC
J gene: TRBJ2-5; V gene: TRBV5-1; D gene: TRBD1; clone size: .; CDR3 protein: CASSFLTGGGETQYF; CDR3 DNA: TGCGCCAGCAGCTTCCTGACAGGGGGCGGGGAGACCCAGTACTTC
J gene: TRBJ2-1; V gene: TRBV27; D gene: .; clone size: .; CDR3 protein: CASSPGGTPPAYNEQFF; CDR3 DNA: TGTGCCAGCAGCCCCGGGGGAACTCCCCCCGCCTACAATGAGCAGTTCTTC
J gene: TRBJ1-3; V gene: TRBV7-2; D gene: .; clone size: .; CDR3 protein: CASSLGDYSGNTIYF; CDR3 DNA: TGTGCCAGCAGCTTAGGGGACTACTCTGGAAACACCATATATTTT
J gene: TRBJ2-2; V gene: TRBV5-1; D gene: TRBD1; clone size: .; CDR3 protein: CASSTGQGKGPGELFF; CDR3 DNA: TGCGCCAGCAGCACGGGACAGGGGAAGGGACCCGGGGAGCTGTTTTTT
J gene: TRBJ2-1; V gene: TRBV19; D gene: TRBD2; clone size: .; CDR3 protein: CASSIRTSSYNEQFF; CDR3 DNA: TGTGCCAGTAGTATCCGGACTAGCTCCTACAATGAGCAGTTCTTC
J gene: TRBJ2-4; V gene: TRBV15; D gene: TRBD2; clone size: .; CDR3 protein: CATSNEKGLAGAKNIQYF; CDR3 DNA: TGTGCCACCAGCAACGAGAAAGGACTAGCGGGAGCCAAAAACATTCAGTACTTC
J gene: TRBJ2-7; V gene: TRBV5-1; D gene: .; clone size: .; CDR3 protein: CASSLSFYYEQYF; CDR3 DNA: TGCGCCAGCAGCTTGTCTTTCTATTACGAGCAGTACTTC
J gene: TRBJ2-7; V gene: TRBV7-3; D gene: TRBD2; clone size: .; CDR3 protein: CASSLISGGLAVLGGSNSYEQYF; CDR3 DNA: TGTGCCAGCAGCTTAATTTCTGGCGGACTAGCGGTCTTGGGCGGAAGTAACTCCTACGAGCAGTACTTC
J gene: TRBJ1-1; V gene: TRBV28; D gene: .; clone size: few; CDR3 protein: CASSSIQGSEAFF; CDR3 DNA: TGTGCCAGCAGTTCCATTCAGGGGTCTGAAGCTTTCTTT
J gene: TRBJ1-1; V gene: TRBV2; D gene: .; clone size: .; CDR3 protein: CASRRTELNTEAFF; CDR3 DNA: TGTGCCAGCAGACGGACAGAGCTGAACACTGAAGCTTTCTTT
J gene: TRBJ2-4; V gene: TRBV23-1; D gene: .; clone size: .; CDR3 protein: CASTPSGEDIQYF; CDR3 DNA: TGCGCCAGCACACCATCTGGCGAGGACATTCAGTACTTC
J gene: TRBJ2-2; V gene: TRBV7-9; D gene: .; clone size: .; CDR3 protein: CASSYPDDRAGTGELFF; CDR3 DNA: TGTGCCAGCAGCTATCCCGACGACAGGGCGGGGACCGGGGAGCTGTTTTTT
J gene: TRBJ2-1; V gene: TRBV6-5; D gene: TRBD2; clone size: .; CDR3 protein: CASSYKAGILYNEQFF; CDR3 DNA: TGTGCCAGCAGTTACAAAGCGGGGATCCTTTACAATGAGCAGTTCTTC
J gene: TRBJ1-1; V gene: TRBV6-6; D gene: TRBD1; clone size: .; CDR3 protein: CASTTGTGNTEAFF; CDR3 DNA: TGTGCCAGCACTACCGGGACAGGGAACACTGAAGCTTTCTTT
J gene: TRBJ1-1; V gene: TRBV15; D gene: TRBD1; clone size: .; CDR3 protein: CATGQGGTEAFF; CDR3 DNA: TGTGCCACCGGACAGGGAGGGACTGAAGCTTTCTTT
J gene: TRBJ1-2; V gene: TRBV27; D gene: .; clone size: .; CDR3 protein: CASSLSGAANYGYTF; CDR3 DNA: TGTGCCAGCAGTTTATCGGGGGCGGCTAACTATGGCTACACCTTC
J gene: TRBJ2-7; V gene: TRBV10-3; D gene: .; clone size: .; CDR3 protein: CAITRGLSYEQYF; CDR3 DNA: TGTGCCATCACGCGAGGGCTATCATACGAGCAGTACTTC
J gene: TRBJ2-3; V gene: TRBV5-4; D gene: .; clone size: .; CDR3 protein: CASSPVAATREDTQYF; CDR3 DNA: TGTGCCAGCAGCCCTGTCGCGGCCACTCGTGAAGATACGCAGTATTTT
J gene: TRBJ2-5; V gene: TRBV27; D gene: TRBD2; clone size: .; CDR3 protein: CASSTQLAGVETQYF; CDR3 DNA: TGTGCCAGCAGTACCCAACTAGCGGGAGTTGAGACCCAGTACTTC